This TCR beta chain was sequenced in a study of brain T cells in children with intractable seizures. General observations from the study: Pre-surgery blood may have been undersampled, hiding some clones. Viral specificity was inferred only from CDR3 similarity; HCMV serostatus was unknown.

Stated time point: blood from clinic visit 5 months post-surgery; TSC patient then seizure free. The sequenced cases were selected for having the highest brain T cell transcript signatures. Here immunoSEQ multiplex PCR was the method, and the copy in TCRdb shows in-frame clones only, minus some. The top ten hold around 6% of the sample, which has about 350,000 clones, over 85% seen once. The CDR3 totals 13 residues. Germline values: CDR1 SGHTA, CDR2 FQGTGA. V was trimmed by 5 bases and J by 5 bases, leaving 10 bases between them. On this clone itself: Its antigen remains unknown.

The TCR sequence derives from a boy under three years old with tuberous sclerosis and intractable seizures. This material consisted of peripheral blood, taken roughly 5 months after surgery. This chain uses TRBV7-3 with TRBJ2-1; D may match TRBD1 or TRBD2 (5 bases each). The CDR3 spells CASSPGPNNEQFF. CDR3 sequence (DNA): TGTGCCAGCAGCCCGGGACCAAACAATGAGCAGTTCTTC.